These 6 T cell receptor beta chains originate from one sample sequenced in a study of shared clonotypes between healthy human individuals. Sequencing was performed with immunoSEQ multiplex PCR; in TCRdb, only in-frame clones are kept and a portion is missing. The table includes approximately 700,000 clones, about three quarters detected once. Sequenced: memory CD4+ T cells sorted from blood. As for subset: CD45RA-negative fraction. The origin of the receptors is a woman aged 30 to 39 in good health.

This chain uses TRBV9 with TRBJ1-1; 8 bases are shared with TRBD1. V gave up 4 bases and J gave up 8 bases; unmatched junction bases: 16. This CDR3 has 16 residues. Germline CDR1 and CDR2: SGDLS and YYNGEE. The CDR3 region has the DNA TGTGCCAGCAGCCCCCGTTGGGGGACAGGCGGCAGGGAAGCTTTCTTT. Translation: CASSPRWGTGGREAFF.

The chain has TRBV27 and TRBJ2-1; D is ambiguous. This CDR3 is 15 amino acids long. The V end lost 3 bases, the J end lost 4 bases, and 13 bases lay between the germline ends. Germline CDR1 reads MNHEY; CDR2 reads SMNVEV (reference sequence). The CDR3 reads CASSFLGQPYNEQFF. The CDR3 DNA reads as TGTGCCAGCAGTTTTTTAGGGCAGCCTTACAATGAGCAGTTCTTC.

This clone was counted ten times or more. V is TRBV19 and J is TRBJ2-7; D perhaps matches TRBD1 (5 bases). The V end was cut by 6 bases, the J end by 1 base, with 13 bases between. CDR1 and CDR2 from the germline V gene are LNHDA and SQIVND (reference sequence). This CDR3 has 14 residues. This CDR3 is CASRAGLTSYEQYF. In DNA, the CDR3 is TGTGCCAGTAGGGCAGGGTTAACTTCCTACGAGCAGTACTTC.

This clone was picked up a small number of times. J is TRBJ1-4 and V is TRBV28; D uncertain. Germline values: CDR1 MDHEN, CDR2 SYDVKM. V lost 1 base, J lost 2 bases, and 11 bases lay in between. This CDR3 contains 16 residues. This chain's CDR3 is CASSLSSGGTNEKLFF. For the CDR3, the DNA is TGTGCCAGCAGTTTATCGTCAGGAGGCACTAATGAAAAACTGTTTTTT.

This clone was detected a few times. This chain connects TRBV18 to TRBJ2-7; 7 bases agree with TRBD2. Trimming took 3 bases from V and 4 from J; bases not matched to a gene: 9. The germline gives CDR1 KGHSH, CDR2 LQKENI. CDR3 length: 15 amino acids. The CDR3 region has the DNA TGTGCCAGCTCACCCGGACTAGTTAGTTTGTACGAGCAGTACTTC. This translates into CASSPGLVSLYEQYF.

J is TRBJ2-2 and V is TRBV29-1, with 9 bases identical to TRBD1. The germline V gene has CDR1 SQVTM and CDR2 ANQGSEA. J lost 1 base, V lost 3 bases, and 6 bases had no gene match. The CDR3 covers 16 residues. The CDR3 loop is CSVEIEDRGNTGELFF. Written as DNA, the CDR3 is TGCAGCGTTGAGATAGAGGACAGGGGGAACACCGGGGAGCTGTTTTTT.